This T cell receptor beta chain was retrieved from a study of CD8 T cells in ankylosing spondylitis. General observations from the study: Clones tied to disease were said to be significantly enriched in matched ankylosing spondylitis synovial fluid. Clones that were linked to disease were CD8+ and were relatively rare in peripheral blood. Some of these motif variants have turned up before, in reports on reactive arthritis synovial fluid and blood.

It was by quantitative 5'-RACE with molecular barcodes that TCR beta libraries were made. TCRdb re-called the 5' RACE reads with MiXCR, one entry per CDR3 protein. The sample holds roughly 230,000 distinct CDR3 sequences, roughly 8% seen once. This clonotype was detected ten times or more. Its target is unknown. The CDR3 extends over 16 amino acids. V lost 4 bases, J lost 2 bases, and 15 bases lay in between. The receptor comes from a female donor with ankylosing spondylitis or in good health (not recorded which). The J gene is TRBJ2-1, the V gene TRBV12-3 or TRBV12-4; D gene ambiguous. The sample comprised blood, either unsorted or a sorted T cell fraction (not recorded which). The CDR3 protein is CASSSALVGPYNEQFF. CDR3 coding DNA: TGTGCCAGCAGTTCAGCCTTAGTGGGTCCCTACAATGAGCAGTTCTTC.